The 3 T cell receptor beta chains presented below share a single source sample, sequenced in a study of blood T cell repertoires in COVID-19. Clones were read by immunoSEQ multiplex PCR, and TCRdb kept only the in-frame ones, dropping some. The table lists 200,000 to 250,000 clones, 70% to 90% of them singletons. Source material: PBMCs or T cells enriched from blood (not recorded which). These receptors came from a woman aged 40 to 50 with acute COVID-19.

The gene calls are TRBV10-1 and TRBJ1-2; 8 bases align to TRBD1. This CDR3 spans 19 amino acids. Germline V lookup: CDR1 WNHNN, CDR2 SYGVQD (reference sequence). Losses at the gene ends were 2 bases for V and 1 base for J; bases not matched to a gene: 15. In DNA form, the CDR3 reads TGCGCCAGCAGTGAGGCGTCCGGGACAGGTCACCAGATTAACTATGGCTACACCTTC. Its protein is CASSEASGTGHQINYGYTF.

This chain connects TRBV7-2 to TRBJ1-6, with 9 positions matching TRBD1. J gave up 10 bases and V 6 bases, and 7 bases lay outside the gene matches. This CDR3 region has 14 residues. Germline lookup yields CDR1 SGHTA and CDR2 FQGNSA. CDR3 in amino acids: CASRPNRGRSPLHF. Here the CDR3 DNA reads TGTGCCAGCAGACCAAACAGGGGGCGGTCACCCCTCCACTTT.

This chain uses TRBV7-9 with TRBJ2-7; the D is unclear. Germline CDR1 is SEHNR and CDR2 is FQNEAQ (reference sequence). The CDR3 loop spans 12 amino acids. Trimming took 1 base from V and 3 from J, leaving 4 bases between them. This CDR3 reads CASSLGSYEQYF. Here the CDR3 DNA reads TGTGCCAGCAGCTTAGGGAGCTACGAGCAGTACTTC.